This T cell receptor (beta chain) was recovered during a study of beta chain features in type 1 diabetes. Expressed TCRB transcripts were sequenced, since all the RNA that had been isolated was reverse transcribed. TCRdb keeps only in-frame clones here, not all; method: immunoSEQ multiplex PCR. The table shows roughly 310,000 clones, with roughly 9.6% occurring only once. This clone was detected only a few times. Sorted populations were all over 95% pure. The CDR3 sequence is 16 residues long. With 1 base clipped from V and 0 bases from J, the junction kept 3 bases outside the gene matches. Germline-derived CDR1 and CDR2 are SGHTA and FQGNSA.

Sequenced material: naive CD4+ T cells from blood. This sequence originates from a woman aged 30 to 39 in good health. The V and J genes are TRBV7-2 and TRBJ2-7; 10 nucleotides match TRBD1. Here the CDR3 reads CASSLGTGGPSYEQYF. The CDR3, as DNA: TGTGCCAGCAGCTTAGGGACAGGGGGTCCCTCCTACGAGCAGTACTTC.